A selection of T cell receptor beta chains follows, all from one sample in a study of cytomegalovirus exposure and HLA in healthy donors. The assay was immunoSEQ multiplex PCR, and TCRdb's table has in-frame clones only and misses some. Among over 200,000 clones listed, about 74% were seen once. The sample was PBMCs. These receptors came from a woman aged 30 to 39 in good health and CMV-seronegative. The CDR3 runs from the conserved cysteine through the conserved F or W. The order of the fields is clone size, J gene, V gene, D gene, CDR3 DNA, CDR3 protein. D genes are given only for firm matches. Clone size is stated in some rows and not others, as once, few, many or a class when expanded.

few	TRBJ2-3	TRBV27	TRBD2	TGTGCCAGCAGTTACCCGAATAGCGGGGCCCTTGACACAGATACGCAGTATTTT	CASSYPNSGALDTDTQYF
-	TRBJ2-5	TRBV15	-	TGTGCCACCAGCAGAGATATCGAGACCCAGTACTTC	CATSRDIETQYF
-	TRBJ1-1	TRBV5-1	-	TGCGCCAGCAGCCTGGACTCGAACACTGAAGCTTTCTTT	CASSLDSNTEAFF
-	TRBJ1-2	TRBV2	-	TGTGCCAGCAGTGAAGACCCGGGGAACTATGGCTACACCTTC	CASSEDPGNYGYTF
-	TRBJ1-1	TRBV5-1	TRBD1	TGCGCCAGCAGATTTACAGGGGGTACTGAAGCTTTCTTT	CASRFTGGTEAFF
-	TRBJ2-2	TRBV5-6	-	TGTGCCAGCAGGGCACCGCAAGACACCGGGGAGCTGTTTTTT	CASRAPQDTGELFF
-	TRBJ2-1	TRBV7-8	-	TGTGCCAGCAGCCTGCAGGGACAAGCCTACAATGAGCAGTTCTTC	CASSLQGQAYNEQFF
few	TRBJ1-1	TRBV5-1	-	TGCGCCAGCAGCTTGGGTCAGGGATACACTGAAGCTTTCTTT	CASSLGQGYTEAFF
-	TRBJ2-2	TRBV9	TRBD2	TGTGCCAGCAGCGCCACTAGCGGGGCGAACACCGGGGAGCTGTTTTTT	CASSATSGANTGELFF
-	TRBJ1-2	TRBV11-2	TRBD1	TGTGCCAGCAGCTCAGACCGGGACAGATTCTATGGCTACACCTTC	CASSSDRDRFYGYTF
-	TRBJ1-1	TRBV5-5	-	TGTGCCAGCAGCTTGGTTACGGACTTTAACACTGAAGCTTTCTTT	CASSLVTDFNTEAFF
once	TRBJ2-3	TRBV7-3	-	TGTGCCAGCAGCGCAGCCGGGACTAGCACAGATACGCAGTATTTT	CASSAAGTSTDTQYF
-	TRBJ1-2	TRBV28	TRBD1	TGTGCCAGCCGAACAGGGGCCCGGAACTATGGCTACACCTTC	CASRTGARNYGYTF
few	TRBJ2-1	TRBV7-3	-	TGTGCCAGCAGCTTAAGTTCTACCTACAATGAGCAGTTCTTC	CASSLSSTYNEQFF
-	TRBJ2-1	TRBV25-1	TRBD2	TGTGCCAGCAGTGGAGTCTCAGCGGGACTCTCCTACAATGAGCAGTTCTTC	CASSGVSAGLSYNEQFF
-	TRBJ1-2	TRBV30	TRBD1	TGTGCCTGGAGTACAGGGGAAGAGGGTGGCTACACCTTC	CAWSTGEEGGYTF
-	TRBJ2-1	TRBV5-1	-	TGCGCCAGCAGCCTATCCTACAATGAGCAGTTCTTC	CASSLSYNEQFF
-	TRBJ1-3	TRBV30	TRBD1	TGTGCCTGTTCGGGACAGCGGGGAAACACCATATATTTT	CACSGQRGNTIYF
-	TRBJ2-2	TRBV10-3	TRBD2	TGTGACATCGGGGGGACTAGCGGGAGTTCGGGAACCGGGGAGCTGTTTTTT	CDIGGTSGSSGTGELFF
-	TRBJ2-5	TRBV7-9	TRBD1	TGTGCCAGCAGCACCAGGGGGCAAGAGACCCAGTACTTC	CASSTRGQETQYF
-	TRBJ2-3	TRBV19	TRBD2	TGTGCCACTAGTATAGGCGGGACTAGCGGACCCGGGTCAGATACGCAGTATTTT	CATSIGGTSGPGSDTQYF
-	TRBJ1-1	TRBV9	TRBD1	TGTGCCAGCAGCGCAAGAGCCGGGACAGGGGGTTCTGAAGCTTTCTTT	CASSARAGTGGSEAFF
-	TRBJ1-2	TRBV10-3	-	TGTGCCATCAGTGAGTTTACGGGGGATGGCTACACCTTC	CAISEFTGDGYTF
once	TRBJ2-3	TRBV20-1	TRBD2	TGCGCGGGGGGCACAGATACGCAGTATTTT	CAGGTDTQYF
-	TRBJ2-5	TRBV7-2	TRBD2	TGTGCCAGCAGCCCCGGGACTAGCGGGGTAAAGACCCAGTACTTC	CASSPGTSGVKTQYF
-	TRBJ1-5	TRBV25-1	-	TGTGCCAGCAGCCCAGGGTCTCCAGGGAAGTATCAGCCCCAGCATTTT	CASSPGSPGKYQPQHF
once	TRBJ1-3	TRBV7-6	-	TGTGCCAGCAGTCCCGGGCAGGGGCACGGAAACACCATATATTTT	CASSPGQGHGNTIYF
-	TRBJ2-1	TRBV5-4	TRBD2	TGTGCCAGCAGCTCCAGCGGGAGTCGGATCGATGAGCAGTTCTTC	CASSSSGSRIDEQFF
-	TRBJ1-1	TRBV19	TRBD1	TGTGCCAGTAGTTCTACAGGGGCCCCAGGTAGCACTGAAGCTTTCTTT	CASSSTGAPGSTEAFF
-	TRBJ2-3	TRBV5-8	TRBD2	TGTGCCAGCAGCTTGGTACAGCGGGAGGCCCTAAGCACAGATACGCAGTATTTT	CASSLVQREALSTDTQYF
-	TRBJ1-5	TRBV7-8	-	TGTGCCAGCAGCTTAGGGGGGGGGAGAAATCAGCCCCAGCATTTT	CASSLGGGRNQPQHF
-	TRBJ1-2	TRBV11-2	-	TGTGCCAGCAGCCCATTGACAGGCGTGACCGGCTACACCTTC	CASSPLTGVTGYTF
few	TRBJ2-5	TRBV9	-	TGTGCCAGCAGCCCCGGACAGGGAGGGCAAGAGACCCAGTACTTC	CASSPGQGGQETQYF
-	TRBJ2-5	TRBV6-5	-	TGTGCCAGCAGTTTCATGGAGACCCAGTACTTC	CASSFMETQYF
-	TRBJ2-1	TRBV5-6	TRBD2	TGTGCCAGCAGTATGGCCGACCGGGGGGTATACAATGAGCAGTTCTTC	CASSMADRGVYNEQFF
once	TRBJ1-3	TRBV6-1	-	TGTGCCAGCAGTGAACTAGTGGGAAACACCATATATTTT	CASSELVGNTIYF
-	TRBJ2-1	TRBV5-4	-	TGTGCCAGCAGCTTGAGCCTCCAAGCAGGTGAGCAGTTCTTC	CASSLSLQAGEQFF
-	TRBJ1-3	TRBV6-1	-	TGTGCCAGCAGTGCAGCTGGAAACACCATATATTTT	CASSAAGNTIYF
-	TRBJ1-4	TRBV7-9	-	TGTGCCAGCAGCTTAGACAGGACAAATGAAAAACTGTTTTTT	CASSLDRTNEKLFF
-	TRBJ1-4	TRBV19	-	TGTGCCAGTAGTATTTGGACAGACTATGAAAAACTGTTTTTT	CASSIWTDYEKLFF
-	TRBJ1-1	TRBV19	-	TGTGCCAGTAACGCAGGGATGAACACTGAAGCTTTCTTT	CASNAGMNTEAFF
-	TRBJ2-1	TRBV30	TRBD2	TGTGCCTGGAGTGTAATGGGGGGGTCCTACAATGAGCAGTTCTTC	CAWSVMGGSYNEQFF
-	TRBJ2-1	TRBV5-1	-	TGCGCCAGCAGCACCCGCGAAGGGGACTTCAATGAGCAGTTCTTC	CASSTREGDFNEQFF
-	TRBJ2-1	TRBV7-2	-	TGTGCCAGCAGCATTAGGTCCTTCGGCCCCCGGGGGGAGCAGTTCTTC	CASSIRSFGPRGEQFF
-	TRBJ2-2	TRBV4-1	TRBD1	TGCGCCAGCAGCCCCGGGACAGGGGCAAAGGCCGGGGAGCTGTTTTTT	CASSPGTGAKAGELFF
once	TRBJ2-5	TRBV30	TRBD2	TGTGCCTACCGCCCTGGGACTAGCGGTCAAGAGACCCAGTACTTC	CAYRPGTSGQETQYF
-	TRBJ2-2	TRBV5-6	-	TGTGCCAGCAGCTCTCTGACAGAGAACACCGGGGAGCTGTTTTTT	CASSSLTENTGELFF
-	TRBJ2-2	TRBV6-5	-	TGTGCCAGCAGTTACTCTATGGCGACACGGGGGGAGCTGTTTTTT	CASSYSMATRGELFF
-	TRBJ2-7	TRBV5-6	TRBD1	TGTGCCAGCAGCTTGCCGGGACAGGGGGAGTACGAGCAGTACTTC	CASSLPGQGEYEQYF
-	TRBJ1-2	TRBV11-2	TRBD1	TGTGCCAGCACCCGACAGGGTCCTGGCTACACCTTC	CASTRQGPGYTF
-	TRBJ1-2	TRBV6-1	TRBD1	TGTGCCAGCAGTGAAAAAACAGGGGCCCTTACCTTC	CASSEKTGALTF
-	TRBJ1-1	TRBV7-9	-	TGTGCCAGCAGCTTAGCCGGGGCTGAAGCTTTCTTT	CASSLAGAEAFF
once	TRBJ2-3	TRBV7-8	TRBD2	TGTGCCAGCAGCTCCTCTAGCGGGAGGGCCTCAGATACGCAGTATTTT	CASSSSSGRASDTQYF
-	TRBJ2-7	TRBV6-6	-	TGTGCCAGCAGTTACACAGGCGCAGACGAGCAGTACTTC	CASSYTGADEQYF
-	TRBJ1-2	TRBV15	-	TGTGCCACCAGCAGAGATAAGCCCCGGGAAGGCTACACCTTC	CATSRDKPREGYTF
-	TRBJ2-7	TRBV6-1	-	TGTGCCAGCAGGCTAGCGTGGGACGGAGCCTACGAGCAGTACTTC	CASRLAWDGAYEQYF
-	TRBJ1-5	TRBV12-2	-	TGTGCAAGTCGCTTGGGTGGGGCAGGTAATCAGCCCCAGCATTTT	CASRLGGAGNQPQHF